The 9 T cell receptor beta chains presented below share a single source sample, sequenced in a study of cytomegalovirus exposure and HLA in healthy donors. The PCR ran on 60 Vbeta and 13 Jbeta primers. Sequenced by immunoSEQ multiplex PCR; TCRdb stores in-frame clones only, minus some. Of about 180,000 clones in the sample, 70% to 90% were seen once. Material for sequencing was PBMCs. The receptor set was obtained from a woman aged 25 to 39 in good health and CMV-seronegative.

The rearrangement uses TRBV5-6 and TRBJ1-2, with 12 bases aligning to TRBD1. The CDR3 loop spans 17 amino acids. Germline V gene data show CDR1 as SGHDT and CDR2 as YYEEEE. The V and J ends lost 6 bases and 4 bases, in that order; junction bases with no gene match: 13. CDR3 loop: CASTPDPGQGAFYGYTF. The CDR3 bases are TGTGCCAGCACCCCGGACCCGGGACAGGGGGCTTTCTATGGCTACACCTTC.

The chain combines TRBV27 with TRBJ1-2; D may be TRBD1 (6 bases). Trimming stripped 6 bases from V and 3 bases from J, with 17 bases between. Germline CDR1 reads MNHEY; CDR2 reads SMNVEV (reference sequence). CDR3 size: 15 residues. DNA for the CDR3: TGTGCCAGCAGGAGGGGGGGAAGGGAGGACTATGGCTACACCTTC. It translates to CASRRGGREDYGYTF.

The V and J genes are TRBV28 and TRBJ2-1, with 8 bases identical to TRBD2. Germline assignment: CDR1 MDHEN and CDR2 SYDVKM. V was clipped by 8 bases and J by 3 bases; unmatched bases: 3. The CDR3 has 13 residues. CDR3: CASRTSLYNEQFF. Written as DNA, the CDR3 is TGTGCCAGCCGGACTAGCCTCTACAATGAGCAGTTCTTC. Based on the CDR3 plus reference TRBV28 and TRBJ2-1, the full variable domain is DVKVTQSSRYLVKRTGEKVFLECVQDMDHENMFWYRQDPGLGLRLIYFSYDVKMKEKGDIPEGYSVSREKKERFSLILESASTNQTSMYLCASRTSLYNEQFFGPGTRLTVL.

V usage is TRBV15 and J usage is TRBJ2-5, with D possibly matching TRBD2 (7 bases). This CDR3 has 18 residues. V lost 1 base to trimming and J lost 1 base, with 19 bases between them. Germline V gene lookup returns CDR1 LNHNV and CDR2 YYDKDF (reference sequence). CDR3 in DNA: TGTGCCACCAGCAGAGGGGGGGGCGCAGGTATAGTCCAAGAGACCCAGTACTTC. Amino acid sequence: CATSRGGGAGIVQETQYF.

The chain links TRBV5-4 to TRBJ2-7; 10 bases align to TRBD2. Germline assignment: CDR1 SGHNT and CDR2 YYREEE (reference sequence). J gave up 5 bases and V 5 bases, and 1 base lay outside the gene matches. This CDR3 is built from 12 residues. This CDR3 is CASRGTSDEQYF. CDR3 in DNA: TGTGCCAGCAGGGGGACTAGCGACGAGCAGTACTTC. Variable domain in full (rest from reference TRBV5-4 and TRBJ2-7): ETGVTQSPTHLIKTRGQQVTLRCSSQSGHNTVSWYQQALGQGPQFIFQYYREEENGRGNFPPRFSGLQFPNYSSELNVNALELDDSALYLCASRGTSDEQYFGPGTRLTVT.

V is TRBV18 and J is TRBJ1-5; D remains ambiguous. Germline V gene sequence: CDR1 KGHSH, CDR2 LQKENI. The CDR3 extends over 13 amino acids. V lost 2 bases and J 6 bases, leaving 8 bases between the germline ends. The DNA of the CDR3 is TGTGCCAGCTCACCAGGGGAGGGTCAGCCCCAGCATTTT. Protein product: CASSPGEGQPQHF.

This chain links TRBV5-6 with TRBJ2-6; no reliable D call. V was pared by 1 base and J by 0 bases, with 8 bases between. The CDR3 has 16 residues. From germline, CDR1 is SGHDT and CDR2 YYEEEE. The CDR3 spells CASSLFPHSGANVLTF. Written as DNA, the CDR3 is TGTGCCAGCAGCTTGTTCCCCCACTCTGGGGCCAACGTCCTGACTTTC.

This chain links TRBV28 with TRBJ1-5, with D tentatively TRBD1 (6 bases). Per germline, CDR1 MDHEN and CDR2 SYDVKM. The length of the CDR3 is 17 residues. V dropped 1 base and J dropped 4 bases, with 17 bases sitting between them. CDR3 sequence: CASSLSGQPTTNQPQHF. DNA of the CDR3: TGTGCCAGCAGTTTATCTGGACAGCCCACAACGAATCAGCCCCAGCATTTT.

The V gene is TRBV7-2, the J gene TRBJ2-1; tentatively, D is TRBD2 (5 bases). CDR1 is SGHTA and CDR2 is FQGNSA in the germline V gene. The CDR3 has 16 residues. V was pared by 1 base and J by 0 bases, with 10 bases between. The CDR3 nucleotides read TGTGCCAGCAGCTTAGGACTAAGCCCCTCCTACAATGAGCAGTTCTTC. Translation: CASSLGLSPSYNEQFF.